Sequencing of this T cell receptor beta chain was carried out in a study of T cell changes during pregnancy in multiple sclerosis. From germline, CDR1 is SGHVS and CDR2 FQNEAQ. Trimming shortened V by 3 bases and J by 9 bases, and 15 bases separated the two germline ends. The CDR3 totals 14 residues. Using immunoSEQ multiplex PCR, the repertoire was profiled, and TCRdb retains in-frame clones only, with some absent. The table records around 36,000 clones, over 85% of them present only once. The receptor comes from a female donor with multiple sclerosis, enrolled in a pregnancy study. The chain carries TRBV7-8 and TRBJ2-1; no clear D. The sequences come from peripheral blood, collected before pregnancy. The CDR3 DNA is TGTGCCAGCAGCTTTCGAGACCGCACGGGTGAGCAGTTCTTC. It encodes CASSFRDRTGEQFF. Together with reference TRBV7-8 and TRBJ2-1, the CDR3 gives the full variable domain: GAGVSQSPRYKVAKRGQDVALRCDPISGHVSLFWYQQALGQGPEFLTYFQNEAQLDKSGLPSDRFFAERPEGSVSTLKIQRTQQEDSAVYLCASSFRDRTGEQFFGPGTRLTVL.